The clone carrying this T cell receptor beta chain occurred a few times. The antigen remains undetermined. This sample was included in a study of post-analysis software for immune sequencing data. Study at large: Relapsing-remitting, secondary progressive and progressive-relapsing forms of multiple sclerosis all featured among disease courses.

CDR1 and CDR2 from the germline V gene are KGHDR and SFDVKD. The CDR3 is made up of 12 amino acids. Trimming took off 10 bases at V and 5 bases at J, with 10 bases between the two ends. The library was made from cDNA and included unique molecular identifiers. The source material, about 0.9 to 11 million T cells, gave rise to 500,000 or so cDNA molecules. TCRdb re-called the PCR reads through MiXCR, storing one row per CDR3 protein. The profile shows roughly 670,000 distinct CDR3 sequences, around 64% of them singletons. Findings and caveats of the study: Patients showed TRBV5-6, TRBV5-1 and TRBV20-1 among four to six TRBV segments more frequent than in controls. Patients with multiple sclerosis recorded significantly lower normalized Chao1 diversity than controls, the study found. Co-batched samples clustered tightly together by F measure.

The J gene is TRBJ2-2, the V gene TRBV24-1, with TRBD2 as a possible D gene (5 bases). Sequenced input: blood. The source of this sequence is a girl aged 2-10 years with multiple sclerosis. The CDR3 region is CATEEVTGELFF. CDR3 in DNA: TGTGCCACAGAGGAGGTAACCGGGGAGCTGTTTTTT.